This T cell receptor beta chain was profiled in a study of blood T cell repertoires in COVID-19. Overall study context: Italy, Spain and the United States were the sources of the convalescent and acute COVID-19 samples. T cells, B-cell-depleted T cells, or PBMCs supplied cDNA or gDNA.

Original data processing: Estimates of nucleated cell counts were drawn from the amplification of reference gene primers. Assay: immunoSEQ multiplex PCR; the TCRdb copy retains only in-frame clones and omits some. Clone size and V and J calls were adopted from that table, with D and trimming inferred from the DNA. Seen here are 250,000 to 300,000 clones, roughly 90% observed once, and the top ten hold over 9.5%. The V segment lost 4 bases and the J segment 4 bases; nucleotides outside the gene matches: 6. Germline V gene data show CDR1 as SGHRS and CDR2 as YFSETQ. The length of the CDR3 is 15 residues. Patients of the Seattle cohort, enrolled during active infection, were followed longitudinally.

The rearrangement links TRBV5-1 to TRBJ1-1, with 11 positions matching TRBD1. The source is a woman aged 30 to 39 with COVID-19, enrolled during active disease. The sequenced material came from peripheral blood. The CDR3 region is CASSPGDRGVTEAFF. CDR3 sequence (DNA): TGCGCCAGCAGCCCTGGGGACAGGGGGGTCACTGAAGCTTTCTTT.